This passage covers 10 T cell receptor beta chains from one sample sequenced in a study of CD8+CD57+ T cells in acquired aplastic anemia. Profiling of TCR beta VDJ combinations and CDR3 sequences used genomic DNA as template. One entry per CDR3 protein results from TCRdb running MiXCR on the reads. The table includes some 180,000 distinct CDR3 sequences, around 63% detected once. Before being chosen for sequencing, patients had shown CD8+CD57+ cell expansion by flow cytometry. The sample comprised sorted CD4+, CD8+, or CD8+CD57+ T cells (not recorded which) from PBMCs. These receptors were obtained from a human donor with aplastic anemia.

V and J are TRBV7-3 and TRBJ2-7; 8 bases line up with TRBD1. Germline lookup yields CDR1 SGHTA and CDR2 FQGTGA. The CDR3 has 14 amino acids. Trimming at V came to 4 bases and at J to 3 bases, leaving 5 bases not matched to a gene. The CDR3 nucleotides read TGTGCCAGCAGCTCCCAGACAGGGGTCTACGAGCAGTACTTC. It specifies CASSSQTGVYEQYF. Based on the CDR3 plus reference TRBV7-3 and TRBJ2-7, the full variable domain is GAGVSQTPSNKVTEKGKYVELRCDPISGHTALYWYRQSLGQGPEFLIYFQGTGAADDSGLPNDRFFAVRPEGSVSTLKIQRTERGDSAVYLCASSSQTGVYEQYFGPGTRLTVT.

The chain uses TRBV29-1 and TRBJ2-1, with 14 bases aligning to TRBD2. The V gene's germline CDR1 is SQVTM and CDR2 ANQGSEA. Trimming took 7 bases from V and 8 from J; bases not matched to a gene: 7. The CDR3 runs to 14 residues. The CDR3 is CSELRLAGGDEQFF. CDR3 coding DNA: TGCAGCGAGCTTAGACTAGCGGGAGGGGATGAGCAGTTCTTC.

CDR3 protein: CASSLPPGPRGAEAFF. Written as DNA, the CDR3 is TGTGCCAGCAGTCTCCCACCGGGGCCCCGAGGGGCCGAAGCTTTCTTT. This chain joins TRBV27 and TRBJ1-1; tentative D call: TRBD1 (5 bases). The CDR3 is made up of 16 amino acids. The V and J ends lost 5 bases and 8 bases respectively, with 24 bases between them. CDR1 is MNHEY, CDR2 SMNVEV, per germline (reference sequence).

This clonotype was seen a few times. This sequence joins TRBV20-1 and TRBJ2-7; 7 nucleotides line up with TRBD1. Germline CDR1 and CDR2: DFQATT and SNEGSKA (reference sequence). The CDR3 has 13 amino acids. The trim removed 3 bases at V and 5 bases at J, leaving 7 bases unmatched. The chain's CDR3 is CSASRQGVDEQYF. In nucleotides, the CDR3 is TGCAGTGCTAGCCGCCAGGGGGTGGACGAGCAGTACTTC.

The chain combines TRBV7-9 with TRBJ2-1, with TRBD1 identical over 7 bases. The CDR3 loop spans 16 amino acids. Germline CDR1 reads SEHNR; CDR2 reads FQNEAQ (reference sequence). V was clipped by 5 bases and J by 3 bases; unmatched bases: 10. CDR3 sequence reads: CASSPEGQNIYNEQFF. As DNA, the CDR3 is TGTGCCAGCAGCCCAGAGGGACAGAATATCTACAATGAGCAGTTCTTC.

The genes are TRBV9 and TRBJ2-3; D is unclear. In germline, CDR1 is SGDLS, CDR2 YYNGEE. The CDR3 is 14 residues long. V lost 4 bases to trimming and J lost 0 bases, with 9 bases between them. The chain's CDR3 is CASSRFTSTDTQYF. Written as DNA, the CDR3 is TGTGCCAGCAGCCGATTTACGAGCACAGATACGCAGTATTTT.

This chain links TRBV10-3 with TRBJ2-7, with TRBD1 as a possible D gene (5 bases). Germline V gives CDR1 ENHRY, CDR2 SYGVKD. V was pared by 0 bases and J by 0 bases, with 9 bases between. The CDR3 has 15 residues. The CDR3 reads CAISESKGVSYEQYF. CDR3 in DNA: TGTGCCATCAGTGAGTCGAAAGGGGTCTCCTACGAGCAGTACTTC.

This clonotype was recorded at least ten times. The chain has TRBV19 and TRBJ1-3; unclear D gene. Per the germline V gene, CDR1 is LNHDA and CDR2 is SQIVND (reference sequence). There are 13 residues in the CDR3. V was clipped by 7 bases and J by 2 bases, with 9 bases between them. CDR3 in DNA: TGTGCCAGTACCAGTGGGACTGGAAACACCATATATTTT. This sequence encodes CASTSGTGNTIYF.

The rearrangement links TRBV5-8 to TRBJ2-3, with 10 bases fitting TRBD1. The length of the CDR3 is 16 residues. The trim removed 3 bases at V and 7 bases at J, leaving 11 bases unmatched. Germline assignment: CDR1 SGHTS and CDR2 YDEGEE. In nucleotides, the CDR3 is TGTGCCAGCAGCTCGAAACCGGGACAGGGGTTGAATACGCAGTATTTT. Its translation: CASSSKPGQGLNTQYF.

J is TRBJ1-5 and V is TRBV29-1; the match to TRBD1 covers 8 bases. Losses at the gene ends were 4 bases for V and 5 bases for J; bases not matched to a gene: 4. The CDR3 sequence is 13 residues long. The germline V gene encodes CDR1 SQVTM and CDR2 ANQGSEA. CDR3 DNA: TGCAGCGTTGTGCAGGGGGCGGATCAGCCCCAGCATTTT. Translated, it gives CSVVQGADQPQHF. Full variable domain (missing parts from reference TRBV29-1 and TRBJ1-5): SAVISQKPSRDICQRGTSLTIQCQVDSQVTMMFWYRQQPGQSLTLIATANQGSEATYESGFVIDKFPISRPNLTFSTLTVSNMSPEDSSIYLCSVVQGADQPQHFGDGTRLSIL.